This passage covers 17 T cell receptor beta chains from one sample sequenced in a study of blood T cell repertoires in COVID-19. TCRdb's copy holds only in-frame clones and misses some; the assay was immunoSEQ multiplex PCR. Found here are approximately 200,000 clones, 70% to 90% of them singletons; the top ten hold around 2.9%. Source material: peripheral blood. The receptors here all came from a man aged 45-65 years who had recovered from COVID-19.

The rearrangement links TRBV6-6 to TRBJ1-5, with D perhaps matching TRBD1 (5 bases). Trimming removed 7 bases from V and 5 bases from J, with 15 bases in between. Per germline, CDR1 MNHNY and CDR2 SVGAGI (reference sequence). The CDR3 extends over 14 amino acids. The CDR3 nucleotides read TGTGCCAGCACCGAGGTGGGGGACTATCAGCCCCAGCATTTT. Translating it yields CASTEVGDYQPQHF.

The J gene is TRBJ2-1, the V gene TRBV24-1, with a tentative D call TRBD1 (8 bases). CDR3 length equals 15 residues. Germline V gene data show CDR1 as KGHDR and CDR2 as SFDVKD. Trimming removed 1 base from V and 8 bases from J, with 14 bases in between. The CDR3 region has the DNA TGTGCCACCAGTGATTTACAGGGGGGGAAGGATGAGCAGTTCTTC. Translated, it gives CATSDLQGGKDEQFF.

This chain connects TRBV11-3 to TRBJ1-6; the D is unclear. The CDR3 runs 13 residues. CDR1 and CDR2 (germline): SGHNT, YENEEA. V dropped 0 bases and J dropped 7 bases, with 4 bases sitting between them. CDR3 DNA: TGTGCCAGCAGCTTAGATTTAAATTCACCCCTCCACTTT. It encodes CASSLDLNSPLHF.

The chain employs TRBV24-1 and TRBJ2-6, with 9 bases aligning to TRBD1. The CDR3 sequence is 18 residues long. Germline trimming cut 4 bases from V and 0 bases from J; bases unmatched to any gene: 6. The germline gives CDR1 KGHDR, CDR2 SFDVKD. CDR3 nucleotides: TGTGCCACCAGTGAAAATACAGGGGGCCTCTCTGGGGCCAACGTCCTGACTTTC. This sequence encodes CATSENTGGLSGANVLTF.

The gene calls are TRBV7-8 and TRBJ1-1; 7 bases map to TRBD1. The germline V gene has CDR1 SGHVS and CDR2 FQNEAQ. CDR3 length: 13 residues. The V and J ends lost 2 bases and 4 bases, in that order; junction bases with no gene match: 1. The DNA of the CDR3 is TGTGCCAGCAGCTTACACAGGGGCACTGAAGCTTTCTTT. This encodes CASSLHRGTEAFF.

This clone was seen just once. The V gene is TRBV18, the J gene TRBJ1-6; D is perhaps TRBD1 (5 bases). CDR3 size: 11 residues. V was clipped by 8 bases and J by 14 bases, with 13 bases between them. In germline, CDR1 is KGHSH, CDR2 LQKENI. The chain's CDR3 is CASKQDGSLHF. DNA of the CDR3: TGTGCCAGCAAACAGGACGGGTCCCTCCACTTT.

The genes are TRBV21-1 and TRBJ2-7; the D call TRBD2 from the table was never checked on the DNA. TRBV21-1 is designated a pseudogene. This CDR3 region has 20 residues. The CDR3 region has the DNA TGTGCCAGCAGCAAAGTCGGCTATTTAAATCACGGGACTAGCGGCTACGAGCAGTACTTC. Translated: CASSKVGYLNHGTSGYEQYF.

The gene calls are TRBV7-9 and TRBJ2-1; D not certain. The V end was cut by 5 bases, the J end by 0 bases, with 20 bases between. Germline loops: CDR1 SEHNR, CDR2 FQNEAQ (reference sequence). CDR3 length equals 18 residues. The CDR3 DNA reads TGTGCCAGCAGCCTCCTGATTGGCGGCTTGAGCTCCTACAATGAGCAGTTCTTC. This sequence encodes CASSLLIGGLSSYNEQFF.

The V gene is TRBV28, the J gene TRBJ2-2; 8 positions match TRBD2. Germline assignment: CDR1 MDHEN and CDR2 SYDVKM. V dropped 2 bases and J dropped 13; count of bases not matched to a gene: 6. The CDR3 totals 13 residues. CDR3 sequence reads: CASSLGVAGSLFF. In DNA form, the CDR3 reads TGTGCCAGCAGTTTAGGGGTAGCGGGATCGCTGTTTTTT.

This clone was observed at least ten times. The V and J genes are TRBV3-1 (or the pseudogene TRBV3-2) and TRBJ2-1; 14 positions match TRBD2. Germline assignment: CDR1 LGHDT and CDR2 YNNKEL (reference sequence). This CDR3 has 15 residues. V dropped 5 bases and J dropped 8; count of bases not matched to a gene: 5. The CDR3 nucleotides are TGTGCCAGCAGCGAGGGACTAGCGGGAGTCTATGAGCAGTTCTTC. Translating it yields CASSEGLAGVYEQFF.

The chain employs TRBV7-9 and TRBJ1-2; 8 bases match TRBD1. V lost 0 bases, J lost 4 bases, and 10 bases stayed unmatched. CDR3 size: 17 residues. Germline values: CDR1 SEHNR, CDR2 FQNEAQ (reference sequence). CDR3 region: CASSLAKQGGTRYGYTF. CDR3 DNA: TGTGCCAGCAGCTTAGCGAAACAGGGGGGGACCCGCTATGGCTACACCTTC.

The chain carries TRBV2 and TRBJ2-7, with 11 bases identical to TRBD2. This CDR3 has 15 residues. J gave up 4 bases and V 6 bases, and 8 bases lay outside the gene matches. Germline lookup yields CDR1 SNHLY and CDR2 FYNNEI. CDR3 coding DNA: TGTGCCAGCAGGCTTACTAGCGGGAGTTTTTACGAGCAGTACTTC. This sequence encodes CASRLTSGSFYEQYF.

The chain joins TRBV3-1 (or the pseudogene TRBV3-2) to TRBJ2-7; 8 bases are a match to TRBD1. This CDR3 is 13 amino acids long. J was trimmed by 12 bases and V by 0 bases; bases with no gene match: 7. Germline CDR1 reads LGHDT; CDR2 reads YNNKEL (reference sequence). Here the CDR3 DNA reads TGTGCCAGCAGCCAAGATAGGGGACAGGTAACGTACTTC. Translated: CASSQDRGQVTYF.

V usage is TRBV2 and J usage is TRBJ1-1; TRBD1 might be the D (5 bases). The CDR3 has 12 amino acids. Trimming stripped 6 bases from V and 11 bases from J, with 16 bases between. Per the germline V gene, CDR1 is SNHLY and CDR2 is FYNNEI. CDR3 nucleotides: TGTGCCAGCAGCGAGAGGAGGGGCATCGCTTTCTTT. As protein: CASSERRGIAFF.

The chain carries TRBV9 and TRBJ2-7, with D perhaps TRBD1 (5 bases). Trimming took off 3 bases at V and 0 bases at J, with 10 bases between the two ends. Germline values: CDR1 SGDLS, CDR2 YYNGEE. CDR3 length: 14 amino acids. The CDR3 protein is CASSARQSSYEQYF. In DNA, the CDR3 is TGTGCCAGCAGCGCCCGACAGAGCTCCTACGAGCAGTACTTC.

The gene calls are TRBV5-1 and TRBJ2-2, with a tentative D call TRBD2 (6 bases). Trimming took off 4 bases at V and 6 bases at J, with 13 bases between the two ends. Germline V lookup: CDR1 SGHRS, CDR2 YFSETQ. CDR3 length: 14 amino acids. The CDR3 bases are TGCGCCAGCAGCCCGGGAGTCAGCGCCGGGGAGCTGTTTTTT. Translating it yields CASSPGVSAGELFF. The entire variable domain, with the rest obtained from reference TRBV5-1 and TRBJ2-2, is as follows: KAGVTQTPRYLIKTRGQQVTLSCSPISGHRSVSWYQQTPGQGLQFLFEYFSETQRNKGNFPGRFSGRQFSNSRSEMNVSTLELGDSALYLCASSPGVSAGELFFGEGSRLTVL.

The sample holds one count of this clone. The CDR3 coding sequence is TGTGCCAGCAGCCACCGGACTAGCGGGACTGGAGATACGCAGTATTTT. The encoded protein is CASSHRTSGTGDTQYF. The chain employs TRBV4-2 and TRBJ2-3, with 12 bases identical to TRBD2. Trimming took 3 bases from V and 5 from J; bases not matched to a gene: 6. The CDR3 totals 16 residues. Germline values: CDR1 LGHNA, CDR2 YNFKEQ.